This TCR beta chain was recovered during a study of shared clonotypes between healthy human individuals. Study-level results: Clonotypes not shared had lower generation probabilities than those common to all four donors. Shared clonotypes: 4.5% to 6% naive CD4, around 3.5% naive CD8, about 2.4% memory CD4, roughly 0.4% memory CD8.

Worth noting for this clone: As yet, its antigen is unknown.

TCRdb's copy holds only in-frame clones and misses some; the assay was immunoSEQ multiplex PCR. The top ten hold under 0.6% of the sample, which has approximately 1.1 million clones, around 82% seen once. V lost 4 bases, J lost 3 bases, and 13 bases lay in between. CDR1 and CDR2 (germline): SGDLS, YYNGEE. The CDR3 runs 14 residues. The specimen sequenced was memory CD4+ T cells from PBMCs. The sample's subset: CD45RA-negative fraction. The sequence derives from a man aged 18 to 30 in good health. Some clones in this sample may be carry-over from other donors' samples. The chain employs TRBV9 and TRBJ1-1, with D unresolved. CDR3 region: CASSPWTGYTEAFF. CDR3 in DNA: TGTGCCAGCAGCCCGTGGACGGGATACACTGAAGCTTTCTTT. Together with reference TRBV9 and TRBJ1-1, the CDR3 gives the full variable domain: DSGVTQTPKHLITATGQRVTLRCSPRSGDLSVYWYQQSLDQGLQFLIQYYNGEERAKGNILERFSAQQFPDLHSELNLSSLELGDSALYFCASSPWTGYTEAFFGQGTRLTVV.